This TCR beta chain was captured in a study of cytomegalovirus exposure and HLA in healthy donors. Study as a whole: About 79% of around 390 genotyped donors fell in the Caucasian-associated ancestry cluster. Study conclusions and caveats: Later on, a genetic analysis was performed. It linked a missense variant in DCLRE1C with V- and J-gene trimming of TCR beta. Despite most TCR sequences being rare, some public TCRs occurred in many donors.

The V gene end was trimmed by 6 bases and the J gene end by 3 bases; junction bases not matched to a gene: 9. Germline CDR1 is SGHRS and CDR2 is YFSETQ. CDR3 length equals 15 residues. As for this clone: Its matching antigen is unknown.

PCR primers comprised 60 Vbeta and 13 Jbeta primers. Sequencing used immunoSEQ multiplex PCR; TCRdb keeps in-frame clones, though not all of them. The sample shows roughly 100,000 clones, 12% to 15% of them seen only once. Input material: PBMCs. The rearrangement links TRBV5-1 to TRBJ2-1; 7 bases fit TRBD2. The receptor was isolated from a female donor in good health and CMV-seronegative. The CDR3, as DNA: TGCGCCAGCAATTTGAGGGGACTACTCTACAATGAGCAGTTCTTC. Protein: CASNLRGLLYNEQFF.